This TCR beta chain came from a study of blood T cells in healthy people across ages. Study observations and caveats: While age rose, TCR beta diversity per million T cells dropped in a roughly linear way.

This clonotype showed up just a few times. Its antigen is as yet unknown. Deletions cut 2 bases from V and 5 bases from J, with 15 bases between. The CDR3 covers 15 residues. Germline V gives CDR1 MNHEY, CDR2 SVGAGI. A J-beta primer mix and a sample-barcoded 5' primer were used in a second PCR of roughly 6 to 11 cycles. Each cDNA was tagged by a template-switch adaptor containing 12 random nucleotides. TCRdb redid the calling of the 5' RACE reads with MiXCR, one entry per CDR3 protein. Among 890,000 or so distinct CDR3 sequences, around 68% were seen once, and the ten largest hold 25% to 30%. The J gene is TRBJ1-1, the V gene TRBV6-5; perhaps TRBD1 as D (5 bases). The sequencing input was blood. This TCR was sampled from a man aged 25-40 years in good health. For the CDR3, the DNA is TGTGCCAGCAGTTACGCCATGGGGGGAAGGACTGAAGCTTTCTTT. Translation gives CASSYAMGGRTEAFF.